These T cell receptor beta chains were read from a single sample in a study of prognosis after radiotherapy for stage I lung cancer. TCRdb reprocessed the multiplex PCR reads with MiXCR, giving one entry per CDR3 protein. Here the sample spans 30,000 to 35,000 distinct CDR3 sequences, 48% being singletons. The sequencing used PBMCs, collected before or after stereotactic body radiation therapy (not recorded which). The receptors derive from a donor aged 50 or older with non-small cell lung cancer. CDR3s include the opening cysteine and the closing phenylalanine or tryptophan. Fields, in order: V gene, clone size, D gene, J gene, CDR3 DNA, CDR3 protein. The D gene is left open where the match is weak. Clone size, where shown, is once, few, many, or a class for clones that have expanded.

V gene: TRBV18; clone size: many; D gene: TRBD1; J gene: TRBJ2-7; CDR3 DNA: TGTGCCAGCTCACCGGGACAGTACTACGAGCAGTACTTC; CDR3 protein: CASSPGQYYEQYF
V gene: TRBV7-9; clone size: many; D gene: NA; J gene: TRBJ2-1; CDR3 DNA: TGTGCCAGCAGCTACCGGGACGCGTCGGAGCAGTTCTTC; CDR3 protein: CASSYRDASEQFF
V gene: TRBV6-9; clone size: NA; D gene: TRBD1; J gene: TRBJ2-7; CDR3 DNA: TGTGCCAGCAGTTACGAGGGACAGGGGCCCTACGAGCAGTACTTC; CDR3 protein: CASSYEGQGPYEQYF
V gene: TRBV20-1; clone size: many; D gene: NA; J gene: TRBJ2-3; CDR3 DNA: TGCAGTGCTATCCCGGACAACAGCACAGATACGCAGTATTTT; CDR3 protein: CSAIPDNSTDTQYF
V gene: TRBV20-1; clone size: many; D gene: TRBD2; J gene: TRBJ2-1; CDR3 DNA: TGCAGTGCCGGGGGACTAGCGGGAGTGGACAATGAGCAGTTCTTC; CDR3 protein: CSAGGLAGVDNEQFF
V gene: TRBV15; clone size: many; D gene: NA; J gene: TRBJ2-7; CDR3 DNA: TGTGCCACCAGCAGAGATTTATCATACGAGCAGTACTTC; CDR3 protein: CATSRDLSYEQYF
V gene: TRBV6-5; clone size: NA; D gene: TRBD1; J gene: TRBJ2-7; CDR3 DNA: TGTGCCAGCAGTTACACCGCCGGGACAGGGCCTGTAGGTGGGGGCAACGAGCAGTACTTC; CDR3 protein: CASSYTAGTGPVGGGNEQYF
V gene: TRBV28; clone size: NA; D gene: TRBD2; J gene: TRBJ2-1; CDR3 DNA: TGTGCCAGCAAGATGGGGGCCCCTGCTAGCGGGAGGGCGCCCTACAATGAGCAGTTCTTC; CDR3 protein: CASKMGAPASGRAPYNEQFF
V gene: TRBV2; clone size: many; D gene: TRBD1; J gene: TRBJ1-1; CDR3 DNA: TGTGCCAGCAGCCCAGTTGGGGGGACAGCGATGAACACTGAAGCTTTCTTT; CDR3 protein: CASSPVGGTAMNTEAFF
V gene: TRBV30; clone size: NA; D gene: TRBD2; J gene: TRBJ2-7; CDR3 DNA: TGTGCCTGGAGCGGACTAGCGATTCCCTACGAGCAGTACTTC; CDR3 protein: CAWSGLAIPYEQYF
V gene: TRBV3-1; clone size: many; D gene: TRBD2; J gene: TRBJ2-3; CDR3 DNA: TGTGCCAGCAGCCTAGTTGCGGGAGGAGGAGATACGCAGTATTTT; CDR3 protein: CASSLVAGGGDTQYF
V gene: TRBV29-1; clone size: many; D gene: NA; J gene: TRBJ2-3; CDR3 DNA: TGCAGCGTTGCTGAGGGGGCAGATACGCAGTATTTT; CDR3 protein: CSVAEGADTQYF
V gene: TRBV5-4; clone size: NA; D gene: NA; J gene: TRBJ1-2; CDR3 DNA: TGTGCCAGCAGCTTTGGAGGGGGTAACCGCTACACCTTC; CDR3 protein: CASSFGGGNRYTF
V gene: TRBV6-2/TRBV6-3; clone size: many; D gene: TRBD1; J gene: TRBJ1-4; CDR3 DNA: TGTGCCAGCACGACAGGGGATGACGAAAAACTGTTTTTT; CDR3 protein: CASTTGDDEKLFF
V gene: TRBV20-1; clone size: NA; D gene: NA; J gene: TRBJ1-5; CDR3 DNA: TGCAGTGCTGCCGGTGGAGACAATCAGCCCCAGCATTTT; CDR3 protein: CSAAGGDNQPQHF
V gene: TRBV6-1; clone size: NA; D gene: NA; J gene: TRBJ2-2; CDR3 DNA: TGTGCCAGCAGTCTAGGGTCGGTGAGCACCGGTGAGCTGTTTTTT; CDR3 protein: CASSLGSVSTGELFF
V gene: TRBV7-8; clone size: few; D gene: NA; J gene: TRBJ2-3; CDR3 DNA: TGTGCCAGCAGCTTAGGTACTGGACATCGCACAGATACGCAGTATTTT; CDR3 protein: CASSLGTGHRTDTQYF
V gene: TRBV19; clone size: NA; D gene: NA; J gene: TRBJ2-2; CDR3 DNA: TGTGCCAGTAGTATAGAGATAGCCTCAAACACCGGGGAGCTGTTTTTT; CDR3 protein: CASSIEIASNTGELFF
V gene: TRBV6-1; clone size: NA; D gene: NA; J gene: TRBJ2-7; CDR3 DNA: TGTGCCACCCAAACTAGTGAGAGGTACGAGCAGTACTTC; CDR3 protein: CATQTSERYEQYF
V gene: TRBV7-2; clone size: many; D gene: NA; J gene: TRBJ2-1; CDR3 DNA: TGTGCCAGCAGCTTGGACGGGAACAATGAGCAGTTCTTC; CDR3 protein: CASSLDGNNEQFF
V gene: TRBV6-1; clone size: NA; D gene: NA; J gene: TRBJ2-1; CDR3 DNA: TGTGCCAGCAGCAAGAACTATTATAATGAGCAGTTCTTC; CDR3 protein: CASSKNYYNEQFF
V gene: TRBV6-1; clone size: NA; D gene: NA; J gene: TRBJ2-3; CDR3 DNA: TGTGCCAGCAGAACCCAGATTTCTGGTACAGATAAGCAGTATTTT; CDR3 protein: CASRTQISGTDKQYF
V gene: TRBV5-1; clone size: NA; D gene: NA; J gene: TRBJ1-2; CDR3 DNA: TGCGCCAGCAGCCCGGGGTCAGGATTAGGCTACACCTTC; CDR3 protein: CASSPGSGLGYTF
V gene: TRBV3-1; clone size: many; D gene: NA; J gene: TRBJ1-3; CDR3 DNA: TGTGCCAGCAGCCCCGGGGGGGGAAGGGGAAACACCATATATTTT; CDR3 protein: CASSPGGGRGNTIYF
V gene: TRBV2; clone size: many; D gene: NA; J gene: TRBJ2-7; CDR3 DNA: TGTGCCAGCAGTGAGGGGGGTAGCTCCTACGAGCAGTACTTC; CDR3 protein: CASSEGGSSYEQYF
V gene: TRBV11-2; clone size: NA; D gene: NA; J gene: TRBJ2-1; CDR3 DNA: TGTGCCAGCCGATTGCAGGGTGATCAGTTCTTC; CDR3 protein: CASRLQGDQFF
V gene: TRBV18; clone size: many; D gene: TRBD1; J gene: TRBJ2-3; CDR3 DNA: TGTGCCAGCTCACCTGGACAGGGAGGAGATACGCAGTATTTT; CDR3 protein: CASSPGQGGDTQYF
V gene: TRBV6-2/TRBV6-3; clone size: NA; D gene: NA; J gene: TRBJ2-7; CDR3 DNA: TGTGCCACTACCTCCCGTTGGTGCGTCGGCGTGGGTGAGCAGTACTTC; CDR3 protein: CATTSRWCVGVGEQYF
V gene: TRBV4-2; clone size: NA; D gene: NA; J gene: TRBJ1-5; CDR3 DNA: TGTGCCAGCAGCCAAGTTTTAGACTCGTATCAGCCCCAGCATTTT; CDR3 protein: CASSQVLDSYQPQHF
V gene: TRBV6-9; clone size: NA; D gene: NA; J gene: TRBJ2-2; CDR3 DNA: TGTGCCAGCAGTTCCCGGGACCTGGACACCGGGGAGCTGTTTTTT; CDR3 protein: CASSSRDLDTGELFF
V gene: TRBV20-1; clone size: many; D gene: NA; J gene: TRBJ2-1; CDR3 DNA: TGCAGTGCTAAGAGGTCAGAATACAATGAGCAGTTCTTC; CDR3 protein: CSAKRSEYNEQFF